The next 2 T cell receptor beta chains were all read from a single sample in a study of T cells after posttransplantation cyclophosphamide. Profiled with immunoSEQ multiplex PCR; TCRdb holds only in-frame clones, not every one. There are about 17,000 clones in the sample, none observed a single time. A marrow graft followed busulfan-fludarabine conditioning, with cyclophosphamide on days +3 and +4. The sequencing used PBMCs, collected after allogeneic stem cell transplant with posttransplant cyclophosphamide. Receptor source: a female patient in her 30s who received an allogeneic stem cell transplant from a related donor, was CMV-positive, and had no GVHD. The T cells may come from the graft donor.

This clone was seen at least ten times. The rearrangement joins TRBV19 to TRBJ1-4; 8 positions match TRBD1. CDR1 is LNHDA and CDR2 is SQIVND in the germline V gene (reference sequence). The junction had 24 bases not matched to a gene; V was cut back by 5 bases and J by 16 bases. This CDR3 contains 17 residues. The CDR3 nucleotides are TGTGCCAGTAGTGGAGGGGCAGGGGGCCTCCTCCAAGGGAAAAGGTTTTTT. It is translated as CASSGGAGGLLQGKRFF. The whole variable domain, remainder taken from reference TRBV19 and TRBJ1-4, is DGGITQSPKYLFRKEGQNVTLSCEQNLNHDAMYWYRQDPGQGLRLIYYSQIVNDFQKGDIAEGYSVSREKKESFPLTVTSAQKNPTAFYLCASSGGAGGLLQGKRFFGSGTQLSVL.

This clone appeared many times. V gene TRBV27 combines with J gene TRBJ2-1; TRBD2 aligns across 7 bases. Unmatched junction bases numbered 14, after V lost 3 bases and J lost 0 bases. Germline assignment: CDR1 MNHEY and CDR2 SMNVEV (reference sequence). The CDR3 runs to 19 residues. In DNA form, the CDR3 reads TGTGCCAGCAGTTTGTTATGGGCGGGAGAAGCGGGCTCCTACAATGAGCAGTTCTTC. This encodes CASSLLWAGEAGSYNEQFF.